A single sample gave rise to the 26 T cell receptor beta chains below, sequenced in a study of early T cells in non-severe SARS-CoV-2 infection. TCRdb independently ran MiXCR on the 5' RACE reads; one entry per CDR3 protein. The sample shows approximately 30,000 distinct CDR3 sequences, about 4.2% of them seen only once. Sequences were obtained from whole blood. These receptor sequences come from an adult who was a healthcare worker with PCR-confirmed SARS-CoV-2 infection or an uninfected control (not recorded which).

This clonotype was seen repeatedly, ten times or more. The chain links TRBV20-1 to TRBJ2-6; D unresolved. The CDR3 loop spans 12 amino acids. V was clipped by 7 bases and J by 1 base, with 5 bases between them. Germline V gene data show CDR1 as DFQATT and CDR2 as SNEGSKA (reference sequence). This CDR3 is CSVLSGANVLTF. Written as DNA, the CDR3 is TGCAGTGTCCTTTCTGGGGCCAACGTCCTGACTTTC.

The V call is TRBV20-1, the J call TRBJ1-6, with D perhaps matching TRBD1 (6 bases). Germline V CDR1 and CDR2: DFQATT, SNEGSKA (reference sequence). The CDR3 runs 14 residues. The V end was cut by 3 bases, the J end by 7 bases, with 13 bases between. CDR3 loop: CSASAGVVNSPLHF. In DNA form, the CDR3 reads TGCAGTGCTAGCGCAGGGGTGGTGAATTCACCCCTCCACTTT.

This clonotype was seen ten or more times. The V call is TRBV10-2, the J call TRBJ2-1; a possible D gene is TRBD2 (6 bases). Germline CDR1 and CDR2: WSHSY and SAAADI. Trimming removed 0 bases at V and 9 bases at J, with 18 bases between. There are 16 residues in the CDR3. The CDR3 nucleotides are TGCGCCAGCAGTGAGTCATGGGCGCCTGCGGGGAGTGAGCAGTTCTTC. It encodes CASSESWAPAGSEQFF.

This clonotype came up many times. The J gene is TRBJ1-1, the V gene TRBV10-3; no clear D. The CDR3 contains 14 residues. Trimming cost V 0 bases and J 1 base, with 6 bases left between them. CDR1 and CDR2 from the germline V gene are ENHRY and SYGVKD. The CDR3 protein is CAISESVENTEAFF. CDR3 coding DNA: TGTGCCATCAGTGAGTCGGTGGAGAACACTGAAGCTTTCTTT.

This clonotype was observed many times. The CDR3 reads CASSVEYTDTQYF. The DNA for the CDR3 is TGTGCCAGCAGCGTTGAGTACACAGATACGCAGTATTTT. The rearrangement joins TRBV9 to TRBJ2-3; D is ambiguous. Germline CDR1 is SGDLS and CDR2 is YYNGEE. The length of the CDR3 is 13 residues. Trimming took off 2 bases at V and 2 bases at J, with 6 bases between the two ends.

This clonotype has a count of ten or more. The chain joins TRBV7-9 to TRBJ2-7; D unresolved. Germline CDR1 reads SEHNR; CDR2 reads FQNEAQ (reference sequence). V was shortened by 5 bases and J by 4 bases, with 6 bases between the two germline ends. The CDR3 has 11 amino acids. This chain's CDR3 is CASSQKYEQYF. For the CDR3, the DNA is TGTGCCAGCAGCCAAAAGTACGAGCAGTACTTC.

This clonotype was seen ten or more times. This sequence joins TRBV10-2 and TRBJ2-7; weak D call: TRBD2 (6 bases). Trimming took 7 bases from V and 1 from J, leaving 14 bases between them. CDR1 is WSHSY, CDR2 SAAADI, per germline. This CDR3 spans 14 amino acids. The CDR3 is CASKPGLSSYEQYF. The DNA for the CDR3 is TGCGCCAGCAAACCGGGACTGTCGTCCTACGAGCAGTACTTC.

This clonotype was detected ten times or more. The chain uses TRBV15 and TRBJ1-4; possibly TRBD1 for D (6 bases). V was cut by 0 bases and J by 8 bases, with 13 bases left in between. The germline gives CDR1 LNHNV, CDR2 YYDKDF (reference sequence). The CDR3 has 15 amino acids. The CDR3 sequence is CATSREQGQGEKLFF. For the CDR3, the DNA is TGTGCCACCAGCAGAGAACAGGGCCAAGGGGAAAAACTGTTTTTT.

The sample holds many counts of this clonotype. A junction end diverges from the germline sequence, so it may reflect a read error. V is TRBV13 and J is TRBJ1-2; unclear D gene. This CDR3 has 13 amino acids. The germline gives CDR1 PRHDT, CDR2 FYEKMQ (reference sequence). CDR3 amino acids: CASSLDGSYGYTF. CDR3 bases: TGTGCCAGCAGTTTAGACGGGAGCTATGGCTACACCTTC.

The CDR3 loop reads CSASYEQYF. In DNA, the CDR3 is TGCAGTGCTAGTTACGAGCAGTACTTC. The chain carries TRBV20-1 and TRBJ2-7, with D hard to call. Between the trimmed V and J ends, which lost 3 bases and 4 bases, there was a span of 1 base. The CDR3 is 9 residues long. CDR1 DFQATT and CDR2 SNEGSKA come from the germline V gene (reference sequence).

This clonotype was seen repeatedly, ten times or more. The chain combines TRBV27 with TRBJ2-5; no clear D gene. Germline assignment: CDR1 MNHEY and CDR2 SMNVEV (reference sequence). The CDR3 length is 13 residues. Trimming took off 5 bases at V and 2 bases at J, with 9 bases between the two ends. The CDR3 nucleotides read TGTGCCAGCAGTCCTCGTCGTCAAGAGACCCAGTACTTC. Translated: CASSPRRQETQYF.

This clonotype was detected ten times or more. The chain couples TRBV28 to TRBJ2-7, with TRBD1 matching over 10 bases. Germline CDR1 MDHEN, CDR2 SYDVKM. The CDR3 totals 16 residues. The V segment lost 4 bases and the J segment 3 bases; nucleotides outside the gene matches: 9. In nucleotides, the CDR3 is TGTGCCAGCAGTTCACTTCCCGGGACAGGGGACTACGAGCAGTACTTC. This translates into CASSSLPGTGDYEQYF.

This clonotype occurred a few times. The V and J genes are TRBV7-6 and TRBJ2-1; D may correspond to TRBD1 or TRBD2 (5 bases each). CDR1 is SGHVS and CDR2 is FNYEAQ in the germline V gene. Trimming cost V 5 bases and J 6 bases, with 20 bases left between them. CDR3 length: 16 residues. CDR3 protein: CASSPQIGAPANEQFF. The CDR3 DNA follows: TGTGCCAGCAGCCCCCAAATCGGGGCCCCGGCCAATGAGCAGTTCTTC.

The chain uses TRBV5-8 and TRBJ2-5; 12 bases fit TRBD2. There are 16 residues in the CDR3. V lost 3 bases and J lost 4; bases outside the gene matches: 7. Germline V CDR1 and CDR2: SGHTS, YDEGEE. The CDR3 loop reads CASSSLAGGLGETQYF. In nucleotides, the CDR3 is TGTGCCAGCAGCTCCCTAGCGGGGGGGCTCGGAGAGACCCAGTACTTC.

This clonotype was counted many times. The chain links TRBV11-2 to TRBJ2-1; tentative D call: TRBD2 (6 bases). V was cut by 1 base and J by 1 base, with 11 bases left in between. There are 16 residues in the CDR3. CDR1 and CDR2 from the germline V gene are SGHAT and FQNNGV. CDR3 DNA sequence: TGTGCCAGCAGCTTAGTGGGCAGCGGGTCCTACAATGAGCAGTTCTTC. Amino acid sequence: CASSLVGSGSYNEQFF.

Turning to this clonotype: One base away lies a much larger clone, so this may be a sequencing read error. The chain has TRBV6-5 and TRBJ2-7; the D is unclear. Between the trimmed V and J ends, which lost 5 bases and 2 bases, there was a span of 10 bases. CDR3 length: 13 residues. Germline CDR1 is MNHEY and CDR2 is SVGAGI. In DNA form, the CDR3 reads TGTGCCAGCAGTCGGTCCTCCACCTACGAGCAGTACTTC. Translating gives CASSRSSTYEQYF.

This clonotype was seen more than once but under ten times. The J gene is TRBJ1-1, the V gene TRBV20-1; no clear D gene. CDR3 length: 14 residues. The V gene's germline CDR1 is DFQATT and CDR2 SNEGSKA (reference sequence). V lost 0 bases and J lost 11, with 19 bases in between. The chain's CDR3 is CSARDPLPTSGAFF. Here the CDR3 DNA reads TGCAGTGCTAGAGACCCGCTCCCTACAAGCGGGGCTTTCTTT.

The sample holds a few counts of this clonotype. The chain carries TRBV5-1 and TRBJ2-1, with 13 bases matching TRBD2. Trimming removed 5 bases from V and 5 bases from J; junction bases left unmatched: 1. In germline, CDR1 is SGHRS, CDR2 YFSETQ. The CDR3 consists of 14 residues. This CDR3 is CASRTSGRNNEQFF. Written as DNA, the CDR3 is TGCGCCAGCAGGACTAGCGGGAGGAACAATGAGCAGTTCTTC.

The V and J genes are TRBV15 and TRBJ2-7, with D maybe TRBD1 (5 bases). Germline V gives CDR1 LNHNV, CDR2 YYDKDF (reference sequence). The CDR3 contains 14 residues. V gave up 1 base and J gave up 3 bases, with 10 bases separating them. CDR3 protein: CATSRVTGYYEQYF. For the CDR3, the DNA is TGTGCCACCAGCAGAGTCACAGGTTACTACGAGCAGTACTTC.

In this sample, this clonotype is medium-sized. The V and J genes are TRBV7-2 and TRBJ1-2; D is uncertain. CDR3 length: 12 residues. With 5 bases removed from V and 2 bases from J, the gap between germline ends came to 6 bases. Germline CDR1 is SGHTA and CDR2 is FQGNSA. CDR3 sequence: CASSASNYGYTF. The CDR3 bases are TGTGCCAGCAGCGCCAGCAACTATGGCTACACCTTC.

This clonotype came up many times. This rearrangement joins TRBV24-1 to TRBJ2-3, with D possibly being TRBD2 (6 bases). V gave up 8 bases and J gave up 0 bases, with 17 bases separating them. This CDR3 is 16 amino acids long. Germline values: CDR1 KGHDR, CDR2 SFDVKD. The CDR3 reads CATIVGGTGSTDTQYF. Here the CDR3 DNA reads TGTGCCACCATTGTTGGAGGGACGGGAAGCACAGATACGCAGTATTTT.

This clonotype was detected ten times or more. V is TRBV19 and J is TRBJ2-1, with 7 nucleotides matching TRBD1. Unmatched junction bases numbered 11, after V lost 10 bases and J lost 8 bases. The CDR3 is 13 residues long. CDR1 and CDR2 from the germline V gene are LNHDA and SQIVND (reference sequence). The CDR3 DNA is TGTGCCACAGCACGACAGGGTAGCGATGAGCAGTTCTTC. This encodes CATARQGSDEQFF.

This clonotype has at least ten counts. The CDR3, as DNA: TGCGCCAGCAGCTTGATGGGACAGGGTATTAATGAGCAGTTCTTC. Translation gives CASSLMGQGINEQFF. This chain joins TRBV5-1 and TRBJ2-1, with 9 positions matching TRBD1. CDR1 SGHRS and CDR2 YFSETQ come from the germline V gene. J gave up 7 bases and V 1 base, and 6 bases lay outside the gene matches. The CDR3 is 15 amino acids.

This clonotype came up many times. The rearrangement links TRBV28 to TRBJ2-5; 14 nucleotides match TRBD2. The V and J ends lost 5 bases and 7 bases, in that order; junction bases with no gene match: 15. CDR3 length equals 18 residues. Germline CDR1 reads MDHEN; CDR2 reads SYDVKM. The CDR3 bases are TGTGCCAGCAGTGTACACCCTCCGGGACTAGCGGGGGTCGGGACCCAGTACTTC. Its protein is CASSVHPPGLAGVGTQYF. Supplemented by reference TRBV28 and TRBJ2-5, the full variable domain reads DVKVTQSSRYLVKRTGEKVFLECVQDMDHENMFWYRQDPGLGLRLIYFSYDVKMKEKGDIPEGYSVSREKKERFSLILESASTNQTSMYLCASSVHPPGLAGVGTQYFGPGTRLLVL.

This clonotype was recorded at least ten times. This chain links TRBV24-1 with TRBJ2-1; the D gene is possibly TRBD2 (5 bases). V dropped 6 bases and J dropped 2 bases, with 13 bases sitting between them. This CDR3 spans 15 amino acids. Germline assignment: CDR1 KGHDR and CDR2 SFDVKD. CDR3 nucleotide sequence: TGTGCCACCAGTCCCGGGCCAGCGGCCTACAATGAGCAGTTCTTC. It codes for CATSPGPAAYNEQFF.

This clonotype was observed many times. This rearrangement joins TRBV10-3 to TRBJ1-1; D is uncertain. Germline CDR1 ENHRY, CDR2 SYGVKD. There are 13 residues in the CDR3. The V end lost 2 bases, the J end lost 4 bases, and 8 bases lay between the germline ends. CDR3: CAISETDTTEAFF. As DNA, the CDR3 is TGTGCCATCAGTGAGACAGATACCACTGAAGCTTTCTTT.